The sequence of this T cell receptor (beta chain) was determined in a study of T-cell memory formation after mild COVID-19. Study-level points and caveats: Pre-infection memory carried some responding clones, suggesting that cross-reactive memory joined. Clones that shrank (day 15 to 85) were balanced CD4/CD8, whereas later expanders leaned CD4+. CD4+ contracting clones were found mainly in CM and EM, and CD8+ ones in EMRA.

Using its own MiXCR run on the 5' RACE reads, TCRdb lists one record per CDR3 protein. The table shows 55,000 to 75,000 distinct CDR3 sequences, with roughly 26% occurring only once. The CDR3 totals 18 residues. The V end lost 4 bases, the J end lost 4 bases, and 25 bases lay between the germline ends. Per germline, CDR1 MDHEN and CDR2 SYDVKM. A note on this clonotype: Its antigen is currently unknown.

The TCR originated in a man between 18 and 29 years old who had mild COVID-19 (a few samples of this study predate the infection). Cell type and time point are not known. The chain is built from TRBV28 and TRBJ1-2; D not resolved. The sequenced sample consisted of PBMCs or a T cell subset sorted from them (not recorded which). CDR3 protein: CASSSPPFRTLSRYGYTF. The CDR3 DNA reads as TGTGCCAGCAGTTCACCGCCCTTCCGGACCCTCTCTCGCTATGGCTACACCTTC.